The entry below gives a single TCR beta chain sequence along with its context. What it binds is unknown. The CDR3 covers 13 residues. With 5 bases removed from V and 5 bases from J, the gap between germline ends came to 12 bases. Germline-derived CDR1 and CDR2 are LNHDA and SQIVND (reference sequence). Both 60 Vbeta primers and 13 Jbeta primers went into the PCR. Produced via immunoSEQ multiplex PCR; TCRdb's table is partial and in-frame only. Altogether roughly 130,000 clones are present, 60% to 85% being singletons, with the ten largest covering less than 1.5%. The data stem from a study of cytomegalovirus exposure and HLA in healthy donors. In the study overall: The early release's HLA-typed donors yielded some 85 million unique TCRs. Study observations and caveats: Later analysis identified 17,000 or so TCR beta sequences associated with HLA alleles, using a false discovery rate threshold of 0.05. Testing in vitro showed a few CMV-associated chains specific for CMV antigens.

The sequenced sample was PBMCs. The TCR originated in a male donor in good health and CMV-seropositive. The chain recombines TRBV19 with TRBJ2-5; D ambiguous. CDR3 protein: CASSHSERETQYF. CDR3 in DNA: TGTGCCAGTAGTCATTCAGAGAGGGAGACCCAGTACTTC.